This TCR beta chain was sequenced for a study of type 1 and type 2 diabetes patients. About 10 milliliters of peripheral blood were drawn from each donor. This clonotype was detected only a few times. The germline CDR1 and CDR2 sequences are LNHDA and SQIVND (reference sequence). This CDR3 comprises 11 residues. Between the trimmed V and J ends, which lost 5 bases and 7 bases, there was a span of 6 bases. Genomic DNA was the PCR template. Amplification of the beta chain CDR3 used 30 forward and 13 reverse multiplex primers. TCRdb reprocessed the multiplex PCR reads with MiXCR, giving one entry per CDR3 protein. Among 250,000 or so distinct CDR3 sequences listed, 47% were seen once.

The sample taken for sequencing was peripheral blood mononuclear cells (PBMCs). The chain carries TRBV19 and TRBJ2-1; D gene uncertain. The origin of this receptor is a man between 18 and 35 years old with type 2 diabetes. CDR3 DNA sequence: TGTGCCAGTAGTTACTATAATGAGCAGTTCTTC. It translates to CASSYYNEQFF. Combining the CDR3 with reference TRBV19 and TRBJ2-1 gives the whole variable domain DGGITQSPKYLFRKEGQNVTLSCEQNLNHDAMYWYRQDPGQGLRLIYYSQIVNDFQKGDIAEGYSVSREKKESFPLTVTSAQKNPTAFYLCASSYYNEQFFGPGTRLTVL.